In its sample, the clone carrying this T cell receptor beta chain was seen many times. Antigen: not known. The data are from a study of T-cell memory formation after mild COVID-19. Study information: In these data, TCR clusters were largely donor specific.

The study, taken as a whole, reports: Unconfirmed was the SARS-CoV-2 specificity of second-wave clones that peaked on day 37.

TCRdb fed the 5' RACE reads into MiXCR, producing one record per CDR3 protein. The repertoire holds hundreds of thousands of distinct CDR3 sequences, with approximately 16% as singletons. With 4 bases removed from V and 7 bases from J, the gap between germline ends came to 16 bases. CDR1 is SGHVS and CDR2 is FNYEAQ in the germline V gene. The CDR3 spans 14 residues. This TCR came from a man younger than 35 who had mild COVID-19 (a few samples of this study predate the infection). Cell type and time point are not known. The source material was PBMCs or a T cell subset sorted from them (not recorded which). This rearrangement joins TRBV7-6 to TRBJ1-2; D may be TRBD1 (6 bases). CDR3 residues: CASSSTGKRAGYTF. The CDR3 DNA reads TGTGCCAGCAGCTCCACAGGGAAAAGAGCTGGCTACACCTTC.